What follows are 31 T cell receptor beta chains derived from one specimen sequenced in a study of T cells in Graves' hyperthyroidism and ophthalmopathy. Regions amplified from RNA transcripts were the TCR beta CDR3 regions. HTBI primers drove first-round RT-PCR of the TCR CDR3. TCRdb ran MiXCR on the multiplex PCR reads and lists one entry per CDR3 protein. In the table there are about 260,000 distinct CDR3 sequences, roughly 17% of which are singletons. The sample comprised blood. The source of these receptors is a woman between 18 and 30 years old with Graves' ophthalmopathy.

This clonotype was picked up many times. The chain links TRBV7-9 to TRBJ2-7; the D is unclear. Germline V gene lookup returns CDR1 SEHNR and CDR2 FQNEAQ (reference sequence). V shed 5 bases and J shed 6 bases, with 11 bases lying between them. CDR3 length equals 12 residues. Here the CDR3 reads CASSRPQSEQYF. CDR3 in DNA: TGTGCCAGCAGCCGACCCCAGTCCGAGCAGTACTTC. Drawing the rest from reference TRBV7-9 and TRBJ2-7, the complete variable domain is DTGVSQNPRHKITKRGQNVTFRCDPISEHNRLYWYRQTLGQGPEFLTYFQNEAQLEKSRLLSDRFSAERPKGSFSTLEIQRTEQGDSAMYLCASSRPQSEQYFGPGTRLTVT.

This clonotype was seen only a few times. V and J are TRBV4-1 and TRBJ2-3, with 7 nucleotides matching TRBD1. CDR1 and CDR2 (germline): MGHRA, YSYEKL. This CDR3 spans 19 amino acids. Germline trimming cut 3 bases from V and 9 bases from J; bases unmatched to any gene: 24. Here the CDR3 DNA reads TGCGCCAGCAGCCAGGGATTCCTTAAGCGATGGGGTAGGGGGCGGACGCAGTATTTT. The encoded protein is CASSQGFLKRWGRGRTQYF.

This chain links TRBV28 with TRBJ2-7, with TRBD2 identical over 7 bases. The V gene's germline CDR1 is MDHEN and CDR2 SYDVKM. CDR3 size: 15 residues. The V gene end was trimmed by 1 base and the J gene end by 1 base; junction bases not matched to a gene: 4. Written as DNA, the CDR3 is TGTGCCAGCAGTTTATCTGGCGGGGGATCCTACGAGCAGTACTTC. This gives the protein CASSLSGGGSYEQYF. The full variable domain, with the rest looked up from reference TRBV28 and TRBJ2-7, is DVKVTQSSRYLVKRTGEKVFLECVQDMDHENMFWYRQDPGLGLRLIYFSYDVKMKEKGDIPEGYSVSREKKERFSLILESASTNQTSMYLCASSLSGGGSYEQYFGPGTRLTVT.

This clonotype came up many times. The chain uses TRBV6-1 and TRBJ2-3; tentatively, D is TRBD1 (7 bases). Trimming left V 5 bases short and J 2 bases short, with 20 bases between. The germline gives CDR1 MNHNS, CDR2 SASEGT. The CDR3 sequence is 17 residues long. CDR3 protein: CASSLRQGGSHTDTQYF. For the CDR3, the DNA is TGTGCCAGCAGTCTGCGACAGGGAGGAAGCCACACAGATACGCAGTATTTT.

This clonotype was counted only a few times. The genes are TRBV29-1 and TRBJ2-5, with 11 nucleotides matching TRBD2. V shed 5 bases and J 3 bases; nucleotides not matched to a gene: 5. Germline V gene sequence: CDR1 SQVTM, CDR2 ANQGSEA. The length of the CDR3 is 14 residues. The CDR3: CSVTIAGGKETQYF. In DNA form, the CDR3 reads TGCAGCGTTACTATAGCGGGGGGGAAAGAGACCCAGTACTTC.

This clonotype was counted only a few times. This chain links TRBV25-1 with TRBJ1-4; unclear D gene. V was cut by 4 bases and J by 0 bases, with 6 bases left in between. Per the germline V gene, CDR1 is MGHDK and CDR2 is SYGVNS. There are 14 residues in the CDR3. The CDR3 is CASSGQSTNEKLFF. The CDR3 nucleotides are TGTGCCAGCAGTGGACAATCAACTAATGAAAAACTGTTTTTT.

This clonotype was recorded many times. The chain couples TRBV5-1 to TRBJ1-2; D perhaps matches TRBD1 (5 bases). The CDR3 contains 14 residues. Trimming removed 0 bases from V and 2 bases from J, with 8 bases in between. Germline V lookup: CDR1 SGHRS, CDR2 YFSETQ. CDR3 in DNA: TGCGCCAGCAGCTTGGGGACACCGAACTATGGCTACACCTTC. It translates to CASSLGTPNYGYTF. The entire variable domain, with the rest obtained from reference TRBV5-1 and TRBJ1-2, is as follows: KAGVTQTPRYLIKTRGQQVTLSCSPISGHRSVSWYQQTPGQGLQFLFEYFSETQRNKGNFPGRFSGRQFSNSRSEMNVSTLELGDSALYLCASSLGTPNYGYTFGSGTRLTVV.

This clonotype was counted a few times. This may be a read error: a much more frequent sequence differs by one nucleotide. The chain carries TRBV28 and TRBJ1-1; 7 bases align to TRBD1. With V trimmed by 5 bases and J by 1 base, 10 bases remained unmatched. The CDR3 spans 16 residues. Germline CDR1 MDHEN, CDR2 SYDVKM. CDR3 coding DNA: TGTGCCAGCAGTGTCATACCCGGGACAGCGAACACTGAAGCTTTCTTT. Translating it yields CASSVIPGTANTEAFF.

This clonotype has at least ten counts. This chain's CDR3 is CATKDSENYGYTF. CDR3 DNA: TGTGCCACCAAGGACAGCGAAAACTATGGCTACACCTTC. The V and J genes are TRBV25-1 and TRBJ1-2, with D perhaps TRBD1 (6 bases). This CDR3 has 13 amino acids. V was pared by 10 bases and J by 2 bases, with 14 bases between. Germline CDR1 and CDR2: MGHDK and SYGVNS.

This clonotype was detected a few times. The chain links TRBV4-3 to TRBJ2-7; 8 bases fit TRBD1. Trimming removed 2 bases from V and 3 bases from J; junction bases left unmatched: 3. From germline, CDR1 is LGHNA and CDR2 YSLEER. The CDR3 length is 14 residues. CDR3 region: CASSQRQGYYEQYF. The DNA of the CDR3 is TGCGCCAGCAGCCAAAGACAGGGGTACTACGAGCAGTACTTC.

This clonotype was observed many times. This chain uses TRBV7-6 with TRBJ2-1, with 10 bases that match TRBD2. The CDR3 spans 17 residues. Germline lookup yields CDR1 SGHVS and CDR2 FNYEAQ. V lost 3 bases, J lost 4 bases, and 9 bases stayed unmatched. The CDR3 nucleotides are TGTGCCAGCAGCTTTGCTTTCCCTAGCGGGGGTTACAATGAGCAGTTCTTC. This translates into CASSFAFPSGGYNEQFF.

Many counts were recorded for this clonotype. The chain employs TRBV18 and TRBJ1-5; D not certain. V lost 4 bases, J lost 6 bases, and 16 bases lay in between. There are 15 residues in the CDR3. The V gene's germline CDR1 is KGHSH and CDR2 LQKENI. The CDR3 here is CASSLNRLFRQPQHF. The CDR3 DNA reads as TGTGCCAGCTCACTCAATCGTTTGTTCCGTCAGCCCCAGCATTTT.

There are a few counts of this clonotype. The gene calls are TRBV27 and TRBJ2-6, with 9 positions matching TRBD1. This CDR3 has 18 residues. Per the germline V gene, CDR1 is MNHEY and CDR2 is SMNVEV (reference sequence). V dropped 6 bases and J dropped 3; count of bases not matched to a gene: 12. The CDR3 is CASSRTHRGLGGANVLTF. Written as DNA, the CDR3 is TGTGCCAGCAGCCGAACTCACAGGGGGCTTGGTGGGGCCAACGTCCTGACTTTC.

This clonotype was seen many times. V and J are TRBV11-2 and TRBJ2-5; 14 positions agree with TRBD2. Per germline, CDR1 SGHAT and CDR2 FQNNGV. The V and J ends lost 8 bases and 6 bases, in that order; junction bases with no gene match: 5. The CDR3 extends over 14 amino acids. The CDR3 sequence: CASGTSGSRKTQYF. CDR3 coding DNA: TGTGCCAGCGGGACTAGCGGGAGTAGAAAGACCCAGTACTTC.

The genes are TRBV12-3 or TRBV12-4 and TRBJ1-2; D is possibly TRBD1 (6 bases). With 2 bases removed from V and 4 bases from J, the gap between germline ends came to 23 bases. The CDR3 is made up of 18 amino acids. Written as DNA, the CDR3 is TGTGCCAGCAGTTTAATCGCGGGGGCAGGGAGGCGAGGCTATGGCTACACCTTC. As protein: CASSLIAGAGRRGYGYTF.

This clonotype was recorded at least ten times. The DNA of the CDR3 is TGTGCCAGCAGGACCCTGGCGGGGGAGCTGTTTTTT. Its translation: CASRTLAGELFF. The rearrangement links TRBV12-3 or TRBV12-4 to TRBJ2-2; D is ambiguous. The germline V and J ends were trimmed by 6 bases and 8 bases, with 10 bases remaining between them. CDR3 length: 12 amino acids.

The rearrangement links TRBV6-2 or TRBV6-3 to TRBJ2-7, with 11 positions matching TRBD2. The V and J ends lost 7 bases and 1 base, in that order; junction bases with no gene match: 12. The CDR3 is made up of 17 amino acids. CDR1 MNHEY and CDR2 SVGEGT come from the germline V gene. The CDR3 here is CASTKLLAGAGSYEQYF. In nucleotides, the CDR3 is TGTGCCAGCACGAAATTACTAGCGGGAGCGGGTTCCTACGAGCAGTACTTC.

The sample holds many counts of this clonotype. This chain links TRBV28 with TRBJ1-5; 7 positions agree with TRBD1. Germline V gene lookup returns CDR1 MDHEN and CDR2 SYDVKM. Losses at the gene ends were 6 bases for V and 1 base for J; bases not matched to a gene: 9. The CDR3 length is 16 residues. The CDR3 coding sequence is TGTGCCAGCAGGCATACAGGGGAGAGGAGCAATCAGCCCCAGCATTTT. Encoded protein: CASRHTGERSNQPQHF.

The CDR3 sequence is CASSQGLSAGNTIYF. The CDR3 DNA sequence: TGTGCCAGCAGCCAAGGGCTGAGTGCTGGAAACACCATATATTTT. The chain links TRBV4-2 to TRBJ1-3; D unclear. This CDR3 region has 15 residues. Trimming took 1 base from V and 2 from J, leaving 9 bases between them. Germline V gene data show CDR1 as LGHNA and CDR2 as YNFKEQ.

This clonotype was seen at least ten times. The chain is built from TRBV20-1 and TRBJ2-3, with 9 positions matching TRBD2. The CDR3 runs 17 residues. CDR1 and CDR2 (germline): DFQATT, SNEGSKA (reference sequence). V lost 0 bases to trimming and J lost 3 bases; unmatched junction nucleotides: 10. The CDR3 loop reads CSARDWGLAGLTDTQYF. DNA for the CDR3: TGCAGTGCTAGAGATTGGGGGCTAGCGGGGTTAACAGATACGCAGTATTTT.

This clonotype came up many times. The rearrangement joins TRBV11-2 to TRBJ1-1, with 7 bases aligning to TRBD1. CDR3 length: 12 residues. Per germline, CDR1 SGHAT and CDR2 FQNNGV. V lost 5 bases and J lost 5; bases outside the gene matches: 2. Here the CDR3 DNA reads TGTGCCAGCAGCATGACAGGGACTGAAGCTTTCTTT. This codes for CASSMTGTEAFF.

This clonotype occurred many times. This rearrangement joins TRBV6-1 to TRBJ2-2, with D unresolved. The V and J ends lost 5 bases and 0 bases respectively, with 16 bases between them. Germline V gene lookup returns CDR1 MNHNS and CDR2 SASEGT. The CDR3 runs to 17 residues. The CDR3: CASSPRLSSANTGELFF. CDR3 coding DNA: TGTGCCAGCAGTCCCCGCCTCAGCAGCGCGAACACCGGGGAGCTGTTTTTT.

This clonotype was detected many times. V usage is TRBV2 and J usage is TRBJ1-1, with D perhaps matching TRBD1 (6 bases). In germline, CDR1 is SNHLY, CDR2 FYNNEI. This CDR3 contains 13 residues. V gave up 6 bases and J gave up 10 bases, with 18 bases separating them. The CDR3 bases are TGTGCCAGCAGCTACGGAACAGGGTCGGGAGCTTTCTTT. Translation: CASSYGTGSGAFF.

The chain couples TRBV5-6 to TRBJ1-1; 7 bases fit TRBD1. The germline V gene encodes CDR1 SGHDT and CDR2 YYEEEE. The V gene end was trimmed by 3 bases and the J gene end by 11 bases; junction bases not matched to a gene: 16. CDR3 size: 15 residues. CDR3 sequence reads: CASSWGPGQSFGAFF. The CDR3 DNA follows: TGTGCCAGCAGCTGGGGCCCGGGACAGAGTTTTGGGGCTTTCTTT.

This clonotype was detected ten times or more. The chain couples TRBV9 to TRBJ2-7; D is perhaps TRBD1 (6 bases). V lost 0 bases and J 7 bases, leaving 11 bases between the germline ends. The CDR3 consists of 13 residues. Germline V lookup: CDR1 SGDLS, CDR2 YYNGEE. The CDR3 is CASSVATGSEQYF. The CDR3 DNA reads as TGTGCCAGCAGCGTAGCTACAGGGTCTGAGCAGTACTTC. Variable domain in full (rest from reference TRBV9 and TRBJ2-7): DSGVTQTPKHLITATGQRVTLRCSPRSGDLSVYWYQQSLDQGLQFLIQYYNGEERAKGNILERFSAQQFPDLHSELNLSSLELGDSALYFCASSVATGSEQYFGPGTRLTVT.

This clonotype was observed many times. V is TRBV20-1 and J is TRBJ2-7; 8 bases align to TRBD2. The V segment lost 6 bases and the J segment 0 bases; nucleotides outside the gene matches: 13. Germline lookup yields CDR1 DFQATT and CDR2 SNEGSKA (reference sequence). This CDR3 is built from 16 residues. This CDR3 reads CSAGWLAGPSSYEQYF. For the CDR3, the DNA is TGCAGTGCCGGTTGGCTAGCGGGCCCGTCCTCCTACGAGCAGTACTTC.

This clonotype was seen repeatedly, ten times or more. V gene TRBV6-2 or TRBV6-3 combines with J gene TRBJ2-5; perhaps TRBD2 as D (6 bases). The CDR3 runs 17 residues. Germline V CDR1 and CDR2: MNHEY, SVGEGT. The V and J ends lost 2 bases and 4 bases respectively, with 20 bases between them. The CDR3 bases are TGTGCCAGCAGTTACCACACTTTGAGGAGGGCGCCAGAGACCCAGTACTTC. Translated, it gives CASSYHTLRRAPETQYF.

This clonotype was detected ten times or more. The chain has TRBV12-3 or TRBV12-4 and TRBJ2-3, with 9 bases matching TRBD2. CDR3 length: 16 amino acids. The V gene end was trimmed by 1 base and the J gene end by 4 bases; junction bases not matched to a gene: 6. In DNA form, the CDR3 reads TGTGCCAGCAGTTTAGGACCGACTAGCGGCCCAGATACGCAGTATTTT. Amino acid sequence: CASSLGPTSGPDTQYF.

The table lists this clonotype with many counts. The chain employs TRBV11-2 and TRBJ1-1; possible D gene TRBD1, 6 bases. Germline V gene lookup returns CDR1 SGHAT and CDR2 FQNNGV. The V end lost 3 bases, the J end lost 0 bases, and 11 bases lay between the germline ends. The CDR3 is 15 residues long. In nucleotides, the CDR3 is TGTGCCAGCAGCTTGATGGGACACCTGAACACTGAAGCTTTCTTT. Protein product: CASSLMGHLNTEAFF.

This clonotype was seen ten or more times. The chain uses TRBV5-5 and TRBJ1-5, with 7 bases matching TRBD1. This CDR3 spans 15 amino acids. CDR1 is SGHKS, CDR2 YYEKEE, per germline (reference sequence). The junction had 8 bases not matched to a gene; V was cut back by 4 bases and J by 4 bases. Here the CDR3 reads CASSRTGTANQPQHF. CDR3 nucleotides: TGTGCCAGCAGCCGAACCGGGACAGCAAATCAGCCCCAGCATTTT.

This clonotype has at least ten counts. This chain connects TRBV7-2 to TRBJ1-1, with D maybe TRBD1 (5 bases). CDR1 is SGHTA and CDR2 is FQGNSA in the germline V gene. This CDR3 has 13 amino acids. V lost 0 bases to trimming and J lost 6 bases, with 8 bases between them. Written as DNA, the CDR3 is TGTGCCAGCAGCTTAGCTCGGGGACCTGAAGCTTTCTTT. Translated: CASSLARGPEAFF.